Shown below are 30 T cell receptor beta chains from a single sample sequenced in a study of CD8 T cells in Susac syndrome. A quantity of about 0.5 to 1 ug RNA underwent reverse transcription using random hexamers. TCRdb used MiXCR to reprocess the immunoSEQ multiplex PCR reads, holding one entry per CDR3 protein. The sample holds some 90,000 distinct CDR3 sequences, approximately 92% seen once. The sample was CD8+ T cells from PBMCs. The receptors stem from a human donor in good health.

The chain couples TRBV13 to TRBJ1-2; 7 nucleotides line up with TRBD1. This CDR3 is built from 15 residues. Looked up from germline, CDR1 is PRHDT and CDR2 is FYEKMQ (reference sequence). V was pared by 4 bases and J by 0 bases, with 5 bases of the junction left unmatched. CDR3 coding DNA: TGTGCCAGCAGCTACGGACAGGAGCCTAACTATGGCTACACCTTC. Translating it yields CASSYGQEPNYGYTF.

This clonotype was detected only once. The chain combines TRBV7-8 with TRBJ2-5; TRBD1 agrees at 9 bases. CDR3 length: 14 residues. Germline lookup yields CDR1 SGHVS and CDR2 FQNEAQ. J gave up 5 bases and V 3 bases, and 4 bases lay outside the gene matches. In DNA, the CDR3 is TGTGCCAGCAGCTTTGGACAGGGGTGGGAGACCCAGTACTTC. Its protein product is CASSFGQGWETQYF.

The chain recombines TRBV5-5 with TRBJ2-2, with 9 bases that match TRBD1. The CDR3 loop spans 16 amino acids. Trimming cost V 4 bases and J 3 bases; bases outside gene matches: 7. The germline V gene encodes CDR1 SGHKS and CDR2 YYEKEE (reference sequence). CDR3 residues: CASSPRDRDYTGELFF. The CDR3 region has the DNA TGTGCCAGCAGCCCAAGGGACAGGGATTACACCGGGGAGCTGTTTTTT.

The chain joins TRBV19 to TRBJ1-2; D not resolved. Germline CDR1 is LNHDA and CDR2 is SQIVND (reference sequence). The CDR3 loop spans 15 amino acids. Between the trimmed V and J ends, which lost 1 base and 4 bases, there was a span of 13 bases. The CDR3 sequence is CASSIGGGSGYGYTF. CDR3 sequence (DNA): TGTGCCAGTAGTATAGGCGGCGGTTCGGGCTATGGCTACACCTTC. Together with reference TRBV19 and TRBJ1-2, the CDR3 gives the full variable domain: DGGITQSPKYLFRKEGQNVTLSCEQNLNHDAMYWYRQDPGQGLRLIYYSQIVNDFQKGDIAEGYSVSREKKESFPLTVTSAQKNPTAFYLCASSIGGGSGYGYTFGSGTRLTVV.

The CDR3 region is CASSLAWDLKPQHF. CDR3 coding DNA: TGTGCCAGCAGTCTGGCCTGGGACTTAAAGCCCCAGCATTTT. The chain carries TRBV6-6 and TRBJ1-5; D is perhaps TRBD1 (5 bases). CDR1 and CDR2 (germline): MNHNY, SVGAGI (reference sequence). This CDR3 is built from 14 residues. Trimming left V 5 bases short and J 8 bases short, with 16 bases between.

The rearrangement links TRBV14 to TRBJ1-2, with TRBD1 identical over 9 bases. Germline V CDR1 and CDR2: SGHDN, FVKESK. V lost 1 base to trimming and J lost 4 bases; unmatched junction nucleotides: 7. This CDR3 region has 16 residues. Here the CDR3 DNA reads TGTGCCAGCAGCCAAGCACAGGGGGCGCGGGCCTATGGCTACACCTTC. Protein product: CASSQAQGARAYGYTF.

The chain links TRBV5-6 to TRBJ2-5; 9 bases are a match to TRBD1. V lost 4 bases to trimming and J lost 5 bases; unmatched junction nucleotides: 12. Germline CDR1 and CDR2: SGHDT and YYEEEE. The CDR3 is made up of 16 amino acids. CDR3 DNA: TGTGCCAGCAGCGGAACCGGGACAGGGAGGTTCGAGACCCAGTACTTC. Translating it yields CASSGTGTGRFETQYF.

CDR3 in DNA: TGCGCCAGCAGCCAAGATGGGGCACCGTACGAGCAGTACTTC. It specifies CASSQDGAPYEQYF. The chain uses TRBV4-1 and TRBJ2-7; D is perhaps TRBD1 (5 bases). The CDR3 is made up of 14 amino acids. The germline gives CDR1 MGHRA, CDR2 YSYEKL. Trimming stripped 0 bases from V and 4 bases from J, with 10 bases between.

The chain recombines TRBV20-1 with TRBJ1-1; 9 nucleotides line up with TRBD1. Unmatched junction bases numbered 5, after V lost 6 bases and J lost 6 bases. The CDR3 is 12 residues long. The germline gives CDR1 DFQATT, CDR2 SNEGSKA (reference sequence). Here the CDR3 reads CSARTGEAEAFF. The DNA for the CDR3 is TGCAGTGCCCGGACAGGGGAGGCTGAAGCTTTCTTT.

This clonotype was observed a handful of times. The chain links TRBV10-2 to TRBJ2-7, with 9 bases identical to TRBD1. V lost 10 bases, J lost 6 bases, and 7 bases stayed unmatched. This CDR3 spans 12 amino acids. Per the germline V gene, CDR1 is WSHSY and CDR2 is SAAADI. In nucleotides, the CDR3 is TGCGCCACCGGGACAGGGTTTTTCGAGCAGTACTTC. Protein: CATGTGFFEQYF.

The rearrangement uses TRBV29-1 and TRBJ1-2; no clear D gene. The germline V and J ends were trimmed by 4 bases and 5 bases, with 11 bases remaining between them. The CDR3 runs to 12 residues. The germline V gene encodes CDR1 SQVTM and CDR2 ANQGSEA. The CDR3 loop is CSVVAVAYGYTF. In DNA form, the CDR3 reads TGCAGCGTTGTGGCCGTGGCATATGGCTACACCTTC. Complete variable domain (other parts from reference TRBV29-1 and TRBJ1-2): SAVISQKPSRDICQRGTSLTIQCQVDSQVTMMFWYRQQPGQSLTLIATANQGSEATYESGFVIDKFPISRPNLTFSTLTVSNMSPEDSSIYLCSVVAVAYGYTFGSGTRLTVV.

This sequence joins TRBV3-1 and TRBJ1-6; D is unclear. V lost 6 bases, J lost 9 bases, and 12 bases lay in between. The CDR3 totals 13 residues. Germline values: CDR1 LGHDT, CDR2 YNNKEL (reference sequence). CDR3 in amino acids: CASSGDLLSPLHF. For the CDR3, the DNA is TGTGCCAGCAGTGGAGATCTTCTTTCACCCCTCCACTTT.

This chain connects TRBV7-9 to TRBJ2-7; D is unresolved. The V end was cut by 5 bases, the J end by 2 bases, with 7 bases between. Germline CDR1 SEHNR, CDR2 FQNEAQ (reference sequence). This CDR3 region has 12 residues. For the CDR3, the DNA is TGTGCCAGCAGCATTAAACCCTACGAGCAGTACTTC. Amino acid sequence: CASSIKPYEQYF.

The V call is TRBV3-1, the J call TRBJ2-7; possible D gene TRBD1, 5 bases. V was pared by 1 base and J by 4 bases, with 5 bases between. The germline CDR1 and CDR2 sequences are LGHDT and YNNKEL (reference sequence). The CDR3 runs to 12 residues. CDR3 region: CASSQGQYEQYF. The CDR3 coding sequence is TGTGCCAGCAGCCAAGGACAGTACGAGCAGTACTTC.

The genes are TRBV27 and TRBJ1-1; a possible D gene is TRBD1 (5 bases). Germline V CDR1 and CDR2: MNHEY, SMNVEV (reference sequence). This CDR3 comprises 13 residues. Trimming left V 2 bases short and J 8 bases short, with 12 bases between. The CDR3 sequence: CASSLGGVGEAFF. The DNA for the CDR3 is TGTGCCAGCAGTTTAGGAGGGGTAGGAGAAGCTTTCTTT.

This clonotype was recorded once. CDR3 bases: TGTGCCAGCAGTGTACAGACCTACAATGAGCAGTTCTTC. Its protein product is CASSVQTYNEQFF. This chain connects TRBV25-1 to TRBJ2-1; no clear D. CDR3 size: 13 residues. The V gene lost 4 bases and the J gene lost 2 bases, with 6 bases spanning the gap. Germline V gene data show CDR1 as MGHDK and CDR2 as SYGVNS.

The V and J genes are TRBV4-1 and TRBJ2-2; 7 nucleotides align to TRBD1. CDR1 MGHRA and CDR2 YSYEKL come from the germline V gene. The CDR3 length is 15 residues. With 4 bases clipped from V and 1 base from J, the junction kept 3 bases outside the gene matches. CDR3 in DNA: TGCGCCAGCAGCCCGGGACAGAAGAACACCGGGGAGCTGTTTTTT. This encodes CASSPGQKNTGELFF.

The sample holds one count of this clonotype. The genes are TRBV2 and TRBJ1-5; tentative D call: TRBD1 (6 bases). V lost 10 bases and J 3 bases, leaving 13 bases between the germline ends. This CDR3 has 13 residues. From germline, CDR1 is SNHLY and CDR2 FYNNEI. CDR3 DNA sequence: TGTGCCATCCTCACAGGGATCAATCAGCCCCAGCATTTT. This sequence encodes CAILTGINQPQHF.

The CDR3 bases are TGTGCCAGCAGCCTCCCTCGGGGGGACCTCAACACCGGGGAGCTGTTTTTT. Translation gives CASSLPRGDLNTGELFF. J is TRBJ2-2 and V is TRBV4-2; TRBD2 matches at 7 bases. The ends lost 4 bases at V and 2 bases at J; junction bases unmatched: 10. CDR1 LGHNA and CDR2 YNFKEQ come from the germline V gene. The CDR3 loop spans 17 amino acids.

This clonotype was detected only once. CDR3 in amino acids: CASSQDLATGNTIYF. CDR3 DNA sequence: TGCGCCAGCAGCCAAGATCTGGCTACTGGAAACACCATATATTTT. The rearrangement uses TRBV4-1 and TRBJ1-3; D not certain. This CDR3 region has 15 residues. V was shortened by 0 bases and J by 2 bases, with 8 bases between the two germline ends. Germline V CDR1 and CDR2: MGHRA, YSYEKL.

This chain links TRBV12-5 with TRBJ1-5; 11 bases fit TRBD1. The CDR3 consists of 16 residues. The ends lost 2 bases at V and 6 bases at J; junction bases unmatched: 6. Germline CDR1 reads LGHNT; CDR2 reads FRNRAP. The CDR3 DNA reads as TGTGCTAGTGGTTTGACCAGGACAGGGGGCGGTCAGCCCCAGCATTTT. It translates to CASGLTRTGGGQPQHF.

This clonotype occurred a few times. This chain connects TRBV29-1 to TRBJ2-7, with D possibly TRBD2 on 5 matching bases. The CDR3 is 14 residues long. Per the germline V gene, CDR1 is SQVTM and CDR2 is ANQGSEA. Trimming stripped 3 bases from V and 2 bases from J, with 14 bases between. The CDR3: CSVELNGITYEQYF. The CDR3, as DNA: TGCAGCGTTGAGTTGAACGGGATTACCTACGAGCAGTACTTC.

The rearrangement links TRBV12-3 or TRBV12-4 to TRBJ2-7, with D tentatively TRBD1 (5 bases). Trimming took off 7 bases at V and 4 bases at J, with 11 bases between the two ends. The CDR3 covers 12 residues. CDR3 region: CASTTAWYEQYF. CDR3 in DNA: TGTGCCAGCACGACAGCGTGGTACGAGCAGTACTTC.

This clonotype was counted a few times. The V gene is TRBV7-2, the J gene TRBJ1-1; perhaps TRBD1 as D (5 bases). V was shortened by 1 base and J by 7 bases, with 7 bases between the two germline ends. Per germline, CDR1 SGHTA and CDR2 FQGNSA. The CDR3 length is 12 residues. The CDR3, as DNA: TGTGCCAGCAGCTTAGGGGGGGATGAAGCTTTCTTT. Translation gives CASSLGGDEAFF. Looking up the rest from reference TRBV7-2 and TRBJ1-1 gives the full variable domain: GAGVSQSPSNKVTEKGKDVELRCDPISGHTALYWYRQSLGQGLEFLIYFQGNSAPDKSGLPSDRFSAERTGGSVSTLTIQRTQQEDSAVYLCASSLGGDEAFFGQGTRLTVV.

This chain uses TRBV9 with TRBJ2-7; D is uncertain. In germline, CDR1 is SGDLS, CDR2 YYNGEE. The CDR3 covers 15 residues. V was cut by 4 bases and J by 3 bases, with 17 bases left in between. The CDR3 here is CASSPPSGGIYEQYF. CDR3 sequence (DNA): TGTGCCAGCAGCCCCCCCTCGGGCGGAATCTACGAGCAGTACTTC.

V usage is TRBV4-1 and J usage is TRBJ1-2, with no clear D. Germline V gives CDR1 MGHRA, CDR2 YSYEKL. This CDR3 has 15 residues. The ends were cut back, 0 bases at V and 3 bases at J, with 11 bases in the middle. CDR3 in DNA: TGCGCCAGCAGCCAAGAATTCGGGGTTGACTATGGCTACACCTTC. Protein: CASSQEFGVDYGYTF.

The chain uses TRBV20-1 and TRBJ1-6; no clear D gene. Per the germline V gene, CDR1 is DFQATT and CDR2 is SNEGSKA (reference sequence). V lost 5 bases to trimming and J lost 2 bases, with 16 bases between them. This CDR3 is built from 16 residues. CDR3 in amino acids: CSASVEGEPYNSPLHF. The CDR3 DNA reads TGCAGTGCTTCCGTGGAGGGAGAGCCCTATAATTCACCCCTCCACTTT.

This clonotype was seen a few times. The rearrangement joins TRBV7-2 to TRBJ2-3, with 11 bases identical to TRBD1. J gave up 2 bases and V 3 bases, and 7 bases lay outside the gene matches. Germline CDR1 is SGHTA and CDR2 is FQGNSA. The CDR3 length is 17 residues. The CDR3 DNA reads as TGTGCCAGCAGCTTTCCGCCGGGACAGGGGGACACAGATACGCAGTATTTT. Its translation is CASSFPPGQGDTDTQYF.

This clonotype was recorded a few times. The V and J genes are TRBV14 and TRBJ2-7, with 9 nucleotides matching TRBD1. The J segment lost 3 bases and the V segment lost 4 bases, leaving 4 bases of the junction unmatched. Germline assignment: CDR1 SGHDN and CDR2 FVKESK. The CDR3 spans 14 residues. Here the CDR3 DNA reads TGTGCCAGCAGCCCCGGGACAGGGTTCTACGAGCAGTACTTC. This gives the protein CASSPGTGFYEQYF.

V usage is TRBV29-1 and J usage is TRBJ2-3; TRBD1 agrees at 8 bases. Germline V gene lookup returns CDR1 SQVTM and CDR2 ANQGSEA. With V trimmed by 7 bases and J by 3 bases, 12 bases remained unmatched. This CDR3 is 15 amino acids long. The CDR3 DNA follows: TGCAGCGCGATCCCCCAGGGGGCAAGAACAGATACGCAGTATTTT. Translated, it gives CSAIPQGARTDTQYF.